This T cell receptor (beta chain) was sequenced during a study of blood T cell repertoires in COVID-19. The wider study: Spain, Italy and the United States supplied samples that represented acute and convalescent COVID-19.

Trimming took off 7 bases at V and 9 bases at J, with 21 bases between the two ends. The CDR3 runs 14 residues. Germline values: CDR1 LGHNT, CDR2 FRNRAP. Participants spanned ages roughly 18 to 95 years and resided in 24 US areas. Recovery meant two consecutive negative NP/OP PCR tests, professional clearance, or resolved symptoms. Produced via immunoSEQ multiplex PCR; TCRdb's table is partial and in-frame only. The sample records approximately 400,000 clones, around 87% being singletons. The material sequenced was PBMCs or T cells enriched from blood (not recorded which). The J gene is TRBJ1-1, the V gene TRBV12-5; possible D gene TRBD1, 5 bases. This clonotype originated in a man aged 30 to 45 who had recovered from COVID-19. The CDR3 protein is CASAPRWGWVQAFF. The CDR3, as DNA: TGTGCTAGTGCACCTCGTTGGGGCTGGGTGCAAGCTTTCTTT.